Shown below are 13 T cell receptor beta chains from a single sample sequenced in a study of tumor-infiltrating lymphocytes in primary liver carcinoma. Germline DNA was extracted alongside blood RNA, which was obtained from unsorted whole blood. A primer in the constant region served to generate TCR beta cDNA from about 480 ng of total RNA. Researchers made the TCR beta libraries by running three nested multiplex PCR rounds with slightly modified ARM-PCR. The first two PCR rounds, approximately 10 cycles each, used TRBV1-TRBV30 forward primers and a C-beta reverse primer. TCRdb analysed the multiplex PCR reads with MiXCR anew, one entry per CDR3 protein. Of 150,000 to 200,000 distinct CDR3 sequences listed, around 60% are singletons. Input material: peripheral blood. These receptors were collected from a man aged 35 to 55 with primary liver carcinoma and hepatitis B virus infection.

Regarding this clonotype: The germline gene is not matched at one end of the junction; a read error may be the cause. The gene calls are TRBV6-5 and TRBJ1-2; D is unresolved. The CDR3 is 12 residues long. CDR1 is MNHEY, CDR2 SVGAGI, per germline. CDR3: CANSTENYGYTF. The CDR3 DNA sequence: TGTGCCAACAGTACAGAGAACTATGGCTACACCTTC.

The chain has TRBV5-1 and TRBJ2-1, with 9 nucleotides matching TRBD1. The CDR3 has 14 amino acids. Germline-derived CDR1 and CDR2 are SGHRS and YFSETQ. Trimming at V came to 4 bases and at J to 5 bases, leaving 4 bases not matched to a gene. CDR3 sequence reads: CASSPDRGNNEQFF. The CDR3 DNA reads TGCGCCAGCAGCCCGGACAGGGGAAACAATGAGCAGTTCTTC.

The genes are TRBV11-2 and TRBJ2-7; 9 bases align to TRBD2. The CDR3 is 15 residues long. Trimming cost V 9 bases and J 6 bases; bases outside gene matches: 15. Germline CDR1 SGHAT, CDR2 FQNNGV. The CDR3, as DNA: TGTGCCAGAAGTTACGGGGCGGGAGGGCCCTCCGAGCAGTACTTC. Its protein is CARSYGAGGPSEQYF. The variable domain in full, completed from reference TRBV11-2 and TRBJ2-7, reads EAGVAQSPRYKIIEKRQSVAFWCNPISGHATLYWYQQILGQGPKLLIQFQNNGVVDDSQLPKDRFSAERLKGVDSTLKIQPAKLEDSAVYLCARSYGAGGPSEQYFGPGTRLTVT.

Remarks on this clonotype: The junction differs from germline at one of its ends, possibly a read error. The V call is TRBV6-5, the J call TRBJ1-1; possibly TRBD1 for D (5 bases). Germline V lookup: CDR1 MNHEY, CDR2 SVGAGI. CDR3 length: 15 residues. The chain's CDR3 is CASSPRTGVDTEAFF. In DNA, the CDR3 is TGTGCCAGCAGTCCCCGGACGGGGGTGGACACCGAAGCTTTCTTT.

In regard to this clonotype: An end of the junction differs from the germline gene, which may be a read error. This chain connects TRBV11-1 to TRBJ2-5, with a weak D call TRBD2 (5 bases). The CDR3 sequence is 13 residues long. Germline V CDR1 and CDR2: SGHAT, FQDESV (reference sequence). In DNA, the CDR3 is TGTGCCAGCAGCAGTACTAGAGGCGTGACCCGGTACTTC. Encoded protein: CASSSTRGVTRYF. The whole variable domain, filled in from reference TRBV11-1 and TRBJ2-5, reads EAEVAQSPRYKITEKSQAVAFWCDPISGHATLYWYRQILGQGPELLVQFQDESVVDDSQLPKDRFSAERLKGVDSTLKIQPAELGDSAMYLCASSSTRGVTRYFGPGTRLLVL.

The CDR3 loop is CASKSEDQETQYF. In DNA form, the CDR3 reads TGTGCCAGCAAATCAGAAGACCAAGAGACCCAGTACTTC. The chain uses TRBV6-2 or TRBV6-3 and TRBJ2-5; D is ambiguous. The CDR3 extends over 13 amino acids. The V end was cut by 7 bases, the J end by 0 bases, with 9 bases between. In germline, CDR1 is MNHEY, CDR2 SVGEGT.

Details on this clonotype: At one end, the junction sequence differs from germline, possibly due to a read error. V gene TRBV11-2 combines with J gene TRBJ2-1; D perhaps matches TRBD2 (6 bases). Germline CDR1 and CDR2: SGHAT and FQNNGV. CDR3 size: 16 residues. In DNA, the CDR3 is TGTGCCAGCAGCTTAGATCACGGGGGAGGACTAAATGGGCAGTTATTC. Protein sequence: CASSLDHGGGLNGQLF.

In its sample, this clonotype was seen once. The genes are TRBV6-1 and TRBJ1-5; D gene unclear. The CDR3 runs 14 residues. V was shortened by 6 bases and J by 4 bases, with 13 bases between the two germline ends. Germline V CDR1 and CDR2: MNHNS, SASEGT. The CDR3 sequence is CASRIGQSNQPQHF. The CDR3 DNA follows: TGTGCCAGCAGAATCGGGCAATCAAATCAGCCCCAGCATTTT.

This CDR3 is CSVVSGRDEQYF. CDR3 sequence (DNA): TGCAGCGTGGTATCCGGCAGGGACGAGCAGTACTTC. This sequence joins TRBV29-1 and TRBJ2-7; perhaps TRBD1 as D (5 bases). The V end lost 6 bases, the J end lost 5 bases, and 14 bases lay between the germline ends. This CDR3 region has 12 residues. Germline V lookup: CDR1 SQVTM, CDR2 ANQGSEA.

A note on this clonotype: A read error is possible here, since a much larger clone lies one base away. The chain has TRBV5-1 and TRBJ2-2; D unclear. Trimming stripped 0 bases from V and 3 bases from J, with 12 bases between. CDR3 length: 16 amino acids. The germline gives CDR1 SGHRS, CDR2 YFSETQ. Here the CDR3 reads CASSLAGRKDTGELFF. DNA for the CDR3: TGCGCCAGCAGCTTGGCCGGGCGAAAGGACACCGGGGAGCTGTTTTTT.

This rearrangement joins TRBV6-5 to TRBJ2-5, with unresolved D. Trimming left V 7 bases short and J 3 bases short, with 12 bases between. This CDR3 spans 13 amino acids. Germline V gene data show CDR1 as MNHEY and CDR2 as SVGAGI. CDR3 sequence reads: CASTLSGEETQYF. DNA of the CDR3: TGTGCCAGCACGCTCTCAGGAGAAGAGACCCAGTACTTC.

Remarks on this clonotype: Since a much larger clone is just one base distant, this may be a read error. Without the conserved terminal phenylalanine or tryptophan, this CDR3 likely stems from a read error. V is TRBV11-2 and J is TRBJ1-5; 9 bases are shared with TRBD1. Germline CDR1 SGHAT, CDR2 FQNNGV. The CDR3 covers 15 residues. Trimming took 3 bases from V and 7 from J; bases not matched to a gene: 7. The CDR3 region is CASSLEDRGGQPQHV. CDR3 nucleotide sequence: TGTGCCAGCAGCTTGGAGGACAGGGGCGGCCAGCCCCAGCATGTT.

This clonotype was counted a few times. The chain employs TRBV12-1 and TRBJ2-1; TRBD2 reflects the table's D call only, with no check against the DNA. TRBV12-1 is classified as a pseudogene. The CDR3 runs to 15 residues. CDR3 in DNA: TGTGCCAGCAGCTTATTAGCGGCCCTTGGGGATGAGCAGTTCTTC. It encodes CASSLLAALGDEQFF.